The table lists the clone carrying this TCR beta chain with a count of one. This CDR3 comprises 14 residues. Looked up from germline, CDR1 is LGHDT and CDR2 is YNNKEL (reference sequence). Trimming pared 2 bases from V and 8 bases from J, leaving 15 bases between. The data are from a study of blood T cell repertoires in COVID-19. TCRdb keeps only in-frame clones here, not all; method: immunoSEQ multiplex PCR. The sample comprises some 400,000 clones, roughly 86% of which are singletons, and 1% to 1.5% rests with the top ten. Sequenced: PBMCs or T cells enriched from blood (not recorded which). The chain uses TRBV3-1 (or the pseudogene TRBV3-2) and TRBJ1-1, with D tentatively TRBD1 (6 bases). The sequence came from a man younger than 40 who had recovered from COVID-19. CDR3 nucleotides: TGTGCCAGCAGCCAACCCAAAACCGGGACAGAAGCTTTCTTT. Protein sequence: CASSQPKTGTEAFF.